A selection of T cell receptor beta chains follows, all from one sample in a study of blood T cell repertoires in COVID-19. TCRdb's copy holds only in-frame clones and misses some; the assay was immunoSEQ multiplex PCR. The profile shows some 180,000 clones, around 90% of them singletons. Sequenced: peripheral blood. Receptors originate from a man aged 40-50 years with active or convalescent COVID-19. Both conserved end residues are part of each CDR3. Each record gives: D gene, V gene, J gene, clone size, CDR3 DNA, CDR3 protein. The D gene is left open where the match is weak. The size entry is marked missing in some rows and otherwise reads once, few, many or a size class.

d_gene: NA
v_gene: TRBV19
j_gene: TRBJ1-2
abundance: NA
CDR3nt: TGTGCCAGTAGTATACCCTGGGGCCTGGGCTATGGCTACACCTTC
CDR3aa: CASSIPWGLGYGYTF

d_gene: NA
v_gene: TRBV5-4
j_gene: TRBJ1-1
abundance: NA
CDR3nt: TGTGCCAGCAGCTTGGGAGGGGGCACTGAAGCTTTCTTT
CDR3aa: CASSLGGGTEAFF

d_gene: NA
v_gene: TRBV19
j_gene: TRBJ1-6
abundance: NA
CDR3nt: TGTGCCAGTAGTGGGGGGTGGTCACCCCTCCACTTT
CDR3aa: CASSGGWSPLHF

d_gene: NA
v_gene: TRBV7-2
j_gene: TRBJ2-7
abundance: NA
CDR3nt: TGTGCCAGCAGCCCGCCCCGGACACCGATCTCCTACGAGCAGTACTTC
CDR3aa: CASSPPRTPISYEQYF

d_gene: NA
v_gene: TRBV5-1
j_gene: TRBJ2-3
abundance: NA
CDR3nt: TGCGCCAGCAGCTTGGGTTTGCGGGGGCGCACAGATACGCAGTATTTT
CDR3aa: CASSLGLRGRTDTQYF

d_gene: NA
v_gene: TRBV5-5
j_gene: TRBJ2-1
abundance: once
CDR3nt: TGTGCCAGCAGCCCCGGGGCGACGGGAGTCGCGGATGAGCAGTTCTTC
CDR3aa: CASSPGATGVADEQFF

d_gene: TRBD2
v_gene: TRBV3-1/TRBV3-2
j_gene: TRBJ2-1
abundance: NA
CDR3nt: TGTGCCAGCAGCCACTGGACTAGCGGGGGGCCCTACAATGAGCAGTTCTTC
CDR3aa: CASSHWTSGGPYNEQFF

d_gene: TRBD1
v_gene: TRBV6-5
j_gene: TRBJ1-1
abundance: NA
CDR3nt: TGTGCCAGCCAAACAGGGGGCAACACTGAAGCTTTCTTT
CDR3aa: CASQTGGNTEAFF

d_gene: NA
v_gene: TRBV19
j_gene: TRBJ1-1
abundance: NA
CDR3nt: TGTGCCAGTAGGTCGCGGCTTGACACTGAAGCTTTCTTT
CDR3aa: CASRSRLDTEAFF

d_gene: NA
v_gene: TRBV7-8
j_gene: TRBJ2-7
abundance: NA
CDR3nt: TGTGCCAGCAGCCGGCGGACAGACTACTACGAGCAGTACTTC
CDR3aa: CASSRRTDYYEQYF

d_gene: TRBD1
v_gene: TRBV9
j_gene: TRBJ1-1
abundance: NA
CDR3nt: TGTGCCAGCACCGTCGGCAGGGGGGACACTGAAGCTTTCTTT
CDR3aa: CASTVGRGDTEAFF

d_gene: NA
v_gene: TRBV27
j_gene: TRBJ2-2
abundance: NA
CDR3nt: TGTGCCAGCAGTTTATCCTCGGGGGTTTCAACCGGGGAGCTGTTTTTT
CDR3aa: CASSLSSGVSTGELFF

d_gene: NA
v_gene: TRBV19
j_gene: TRBJ1-5
abundance: few
CDR3nt: TGTGCCAGTAGTATAGAAAGGGCCAGGGGCAATCAGCCCCAGCATTTT
CDR3aa: CASSIERARGNQPQHF

d_gene: NA
v_gene: TRBV12-3/TRBV12-4
j_gene: TRBJ1-2
abundance: NA
CDR3nt: TGTGCCAGCAGTCACCGGACATCCGATGGCTACACCTTC
CDR3aa: CASSHRTSDGYTF

d_gene: NA
v_gene: TRBV2
j_gene: TRBJ1-2
abundance: NA
CDR3nt: TGTGCCAGCATCCCCGGAGCCAACTATGGCTACACCTTC
CDR3aa: CASIPGANYGYTF

d_gene: TRBD1
v_gene: TRBV11-2
j_gene: TRBJ2-7
abundance: NA
CDR3nt: TGTGCCAGCAGCTTAGATGAGGGGGCGTCCTACGAGCAGTACTTC
CDR3aa: CASSLDEGASYEQYF

d_gene: NA
v_gene: TRBV28
j_gene: TRBJ2-2
abundance: NA
CDR3nt: TGTGCCAGCAGTTTGCAGGACAGCAACACCGGGGAGCTGTTTTTT
CDR3aa: CASSLQDSNTGELFF

d_gene: TRBD2
v_gene: TRBV5-1
j_gene: TRBJ2-1
abundance: NA
CDR3nt: TGCGCCAGCAGCGAACGGACTAGCGGGGGTTCAGGTGAGCAGTTCTTC
CDR3aa: CASSERTSGGSGEQFF

d_gene: NA
v_gene: TRBV6-2/TRBV6-3
j_gene: TRBJ1-1
abundance: NA
CDR3nt: TGTGCCAGCAGTTACCGGCAGGGATATTTGGTGAACACTGAAGCTTTCTTT
CDR3aa: CASSYRQGYLVNTEAFF

d_gene: NA
v_gene: TRBV2
j_gene: TRBJ2-3
abundance: NA
CDR3nt: TGTGCCGGCCAGACTAGAAACACAGATACGCAGTATTTT
CDR3aa: CAGQTRNTDTQYF

d_gene: TRBD1
v_gene: TRBV5-1
j_gene: TRBJ1-4
abundance: NA
CDR3nt: TGCGCCAGCAGCTTGGTGGGACAGCAAACAACTAATGAAAAACTGTTTTTT
CDR3aa: CASSLVGQQTTNEKLFF

d_gene: NA
v_gene: TRBV5-6
j_gene: TRBJ1-2
abundance: once
CDR3nt: TGTGCCAGCAGCGTAGGGGGTGTGACTGGTGGCTACACCTTC
CDR3aa: CASSVGGVTGGYTF

d_gene: NA
v_gene: TRBV5-1
j_gene: TRBJ1-1
abundance: NA
CDR3nt: TGCGCCAGCAGCTTGGCCGAGGGAGGGAAGCCTGAAGCTTTCTTT
CDR3aa: CASSLAEGGKPEAFF

d_gene: TRBD1
v_gene: TRBV19
j_gene: TRBJ1-5
abundance: many
CDR3nt: TGTGCCAGTACAATTGGGGCCGGGACAGAAGTCCAGCATTTT
CDR3aa: CASTIGAGTEVQHF

d_gene: NA
v_gene: TRBV5-8
j_gene: TRBJ2-7
abundance: NA
CDR3nt: TGTGCCAGCAGCTTCGGGGGTAGAATCACCTACGAGCAGTACTTC
CDR3aa: CASSFGGRITYEQYF

d_gene: NA
v_gene: TRBV12-5
j_gene: TRBJ1-1
abundance: NA
CDR3nt: TGTGCTAGTGGTTTGGTACAGGGCAGACTCATGAACACTGAAGCTTTCTTT
CDR3aa: CASGLVQGRLMNTEAFF

d_gene: NA
v_gene: TRBV7-3
j_gene: TRBJ2-2
abundance: NA
CDR3nt: TGTGCCAGCAGCTTGGGGACACAGAACACCGGGGAGCTGTTTTTT
CDR3aa: CASSLGTQNTGELFF

d_gene: NA
v_gene: TRBV19
j_gene: TRBJ1-6
abundance: NA
CDR3nt: TGTGCCAGTAGTGGTCAGGGAACCCAGGCGAGGAATTCACCCCTCCACTTT
CDR3aa: CASSGQGTQARNSPLHF

d_gene: NA
v_gene: TRBV4-3
j_gene: TRBJ1-6
abundance: few
CDR3nt: TGCGCCAGCAGCCAAGAAATGAGTGCGGGTTCACCCCTCCACTTT
CDR3aa: CASSQEMSAGSPLHF

d_gene: NA
v_gene: TRBV6-1
j_gene: TRBJ1-5
abundance: NA
CDR3nt: TGTGCCAGCAGTGAACTAGGCGGTTATAGCAATCAGCCCCAGCATTTT
CDR3aa: CASSELGGYSNQPQHF

d_gene: NA
v_gene: TRBV29-1
j_gene: TRBJ2-5
abundance: NA
CDR3nt: TGCAGCGTTGACAGGGGGGCCCAGGAGACCCAGTACTTC
CDR3aa: CSVDRGAQETQYF

d_gene: TRBD1
v_gene: TRBV28
j_gene: TRBJ2-1
abundance: once
CDR3nt: TGTGCCAGCAGACGGGGACAGCCTTACAATGAGCAGTTCTTC
CDR3aa: CASRRGQPYNEQFF

d_gene: NA
v_gene: TRBV30
j_gene: TRBJ1-6
abundance: NA
CDR3nt: TGTGCCTGGAGTCCACCCGGGCAGGGATGGAATTCACCCCTCCACTTT
CDR3aa: CAWSPPGQGWNSPLHF

d_gene: NA
v_gene: TRBV6-1
j_gene: TRBJ1-5
abundance: NA
CDR3nt: TGTGCCAGCAGTGAAGTCGAGGGTCGGGGCAATCAGCCCCAGCATTTT
CDR3aa: CASSEVEGRGNQPQHF

d_gene: TRBD1
v_gene: TRBV7-9
j_gene: TRBJ1-2
abundance: NA
CDR3nt: TGTGCCAGCAGCTTAGCCGACAGGGAAATTGACTATGGCTACACCTTC
CDR3aa: CASSLADREIDYGYTF

d_gene: NA
v_gene: TRBV5-1
j_gene: TRBJ2-5
abundance: NA
CDR3nt: TGCGCCAGCAGCAGGGAGCAAGAGACCCAGTACTTC
CDR3aa: CASSREQETQYF

d_gene: NA
v_gene: TRBV4-1
j_gene: TRBJ1-5
abundance: NA
CDR3nt: TGCGCCAGCAGCCAAGTCGGGGGGCAAAGCAATCAGCCCCAGCATTTT
CDR3aa: CASSQVGGQSNQPQHF

d_gene: NA
v_gene: TRBV5-1
j_gene: TRBJ2-5
abundance: once
CDR3nt: TGCGCCAGCAGCGTCGGGAGACAGGGAGGAGAGACCCAGTACTTC
CDR3aa: CASSVGRQGGETQYF

d_gene: NA
v_gene: TRBV6-5
j_gene: TRBJ1-3
abundance: NA
CDR3nt: TGTGCCAGCAGGAGAGACAGAGACTCTGGAAACACCATATATTTT
CDR3aa: CASRRDRDSGNTIYF

d_gene: NA
v_gene: TRBV4-3
j_gene: TRBJ1-6
abundance: few
CDR3nt: TGCGCCAGCAGCCAAGAAGCTGGTTCACCCCTCCACTTT
CDR3aa: CASSQEAGSPLHF

d_gene: NA
v_gene: TRBV19
j_gene: TRBJ1-2
abundance: NA
CDR3nt: TGTGCCAGTAGTATCGGTGGGAGAACTAACTATGGCTACACCTTC
CDR3aa: CASSIGGRTNYGYTF

d_gene: TRBD1
v_gene: TRBV4-1
j_gene: TRBJ1-5
abundance: NA
CDR3nt: TGCGCCAGCAGCCAAGATGCACAGGGGAATCAGCCCCAGCATTTT
CDR3aa: CASSQDAQGNQPQHF

d_gene: NA
v_gene: TRBV7-9
j_gene: TRBJ2-7
abundance: NA
CDR3nt: TGTGCCAGCATGGACTCATACTCCTACGAGCAGTACTTC
CDR3aa: CASMDSYSYEQYF

d_gene: TRBD1
v_gene: TRBV3-1/TRBV3-2
j_gene: TRBJ1-6
abundance: NA
CDR3nt: TGTGCCAGCAGGAACTCCGACAGGGACCGATCACCCCTCCACTTT
CDR3aa: CASRNSDRDRSPLHF

d_gene: TRBD1
v_gene: TRBV6-5
j_gene: TRBJ2-7
abundance: NA
CDR3nt: TGTGCCAGCAGTCTATCGACAGGGGTTAATACGGAGCAGTACTTC
CDR3aa: CASSLSTGVNTEQYF

d_gene: NA
v_gene: TRBV5-6
j_gene: TRBJ1-5
abundance: few
CDR3nt: TGTGCCAGCAGCTTGGACCGGGGGCCCCAGCATTTT
CDR3aa: CASSLDRGPQHF

d_gene: NA
v_gene: TRBV19
j_gene: TRBJ2-1
abundance: NA
CDR3nt: TGTGCCAGTAGTTGGGGGGTCGGCTCCTACAATGAGCAGTTCTTC
CDR3aa: CASSWGVGSYNEQFF

d_gene: NA
v_gene: TRBV19
j_gene: TRBJ2-6
abundance: NA
CDR3nt: TGTGCCAGTAGTGGGAGGATCTCTGGGGCCAACGTCCTGACTTTC
CDR3aa: CASSGRISGANVLTF

d_gene: NA
v_gene: TRBV4-1
j_gene: TRBJ1-2
abundance: NA
CDR3nt: TGCGCCAGCAGCCAAGACGGAGGGGTCGGCTACACCTTC
CDR3aa: CASSQDGGVGYTF

d_gene: NA
v_gene: TRBV10-1
j_gene: TRBJ2-7
abundance: NA
CDR3nt: TGCGCCAGCGAAACCGGGACACCCATCTCCTACGAGCAGTACTTC
CDR3aa: CASETGTPISYEQYF